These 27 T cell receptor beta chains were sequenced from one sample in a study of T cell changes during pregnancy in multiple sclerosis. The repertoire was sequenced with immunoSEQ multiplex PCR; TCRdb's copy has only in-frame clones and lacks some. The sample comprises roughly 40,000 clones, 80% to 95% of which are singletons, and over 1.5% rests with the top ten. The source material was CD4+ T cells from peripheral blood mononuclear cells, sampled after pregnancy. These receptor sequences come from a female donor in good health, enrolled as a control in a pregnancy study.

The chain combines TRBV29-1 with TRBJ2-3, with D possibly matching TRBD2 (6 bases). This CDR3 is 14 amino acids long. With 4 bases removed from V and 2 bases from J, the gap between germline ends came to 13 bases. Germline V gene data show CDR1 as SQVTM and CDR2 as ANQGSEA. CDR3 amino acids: CSVGSSGTTDTQYF. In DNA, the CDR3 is TGCAGCGTTGGGAGTAGCGGTACCACAGATACGCAGTATTTT.

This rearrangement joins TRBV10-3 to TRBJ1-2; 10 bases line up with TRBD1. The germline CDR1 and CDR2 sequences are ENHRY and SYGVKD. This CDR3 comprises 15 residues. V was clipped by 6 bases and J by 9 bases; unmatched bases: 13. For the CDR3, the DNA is TGTGCCATCAGGCAGACAGGGGGCGCCCCTTATAGCTACACCTTC. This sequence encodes CAIRQTGGAPYSYTF.

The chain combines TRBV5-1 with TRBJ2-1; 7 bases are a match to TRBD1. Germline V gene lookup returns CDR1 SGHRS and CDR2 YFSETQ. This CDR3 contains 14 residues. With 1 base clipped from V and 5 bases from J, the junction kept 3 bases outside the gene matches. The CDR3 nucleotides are TGCGCCAGCAGCTTGAGGGGGCCAAACAATGAGCAGTTCTTC. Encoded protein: CASSLRGPNNEQFF.

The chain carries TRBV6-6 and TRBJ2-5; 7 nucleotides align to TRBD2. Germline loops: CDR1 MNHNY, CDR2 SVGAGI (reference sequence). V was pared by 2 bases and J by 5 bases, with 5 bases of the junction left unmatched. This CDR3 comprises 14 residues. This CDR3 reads CASSYKLASETQYF. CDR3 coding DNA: TGTGCCAGCAGTTACAAACTAGCGAGCGAGACCCAGTACTTC.

In DNA, the CDR3 is TGTGCCAGCAGCGTAGGGGGGGTTAAGACTGAAGCTTTCTTT. This gives the protein CASSVGGVKTEAFF. The chain employs TRBV9 and TRBJ1-1, with TRBD1 as a possible D gene (5 bases). The CDR3 length is 14 residues. Deletions cut 0 bases from V and 5 bases from J, with 11 bases between. The germline V gene encodes CDR1 SGDLS and CDR2 YYNGEE.

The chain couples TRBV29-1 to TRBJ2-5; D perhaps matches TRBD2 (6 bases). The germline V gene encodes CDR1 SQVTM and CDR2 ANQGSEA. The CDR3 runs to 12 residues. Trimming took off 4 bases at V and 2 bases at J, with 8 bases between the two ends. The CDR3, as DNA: TGCAGCGTTGCCAGCGGGCAAGAGACCCAGTACTTC. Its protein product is CSVASGQETQYF.

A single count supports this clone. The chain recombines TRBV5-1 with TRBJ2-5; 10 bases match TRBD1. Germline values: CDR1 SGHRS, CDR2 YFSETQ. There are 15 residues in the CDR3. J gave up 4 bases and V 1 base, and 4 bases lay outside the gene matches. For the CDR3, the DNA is TGCGCCAGCAGCTTGAGGACAGGGGGTGGAGAGACCCAGTACTTC. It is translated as CASSLRTGGGETQYF.

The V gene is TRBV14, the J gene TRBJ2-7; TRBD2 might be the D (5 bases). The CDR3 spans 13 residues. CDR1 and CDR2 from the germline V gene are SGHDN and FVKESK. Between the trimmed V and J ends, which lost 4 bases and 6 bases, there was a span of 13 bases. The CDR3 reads CASSPRVQSEQYF. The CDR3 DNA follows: TGTGCCAGCAGCCCGAGGGTACAGTCCGAGCAGTACTTC.

As DNA, the CDR3 is TGTGCCAGCAGCGGGGGGAGGTCGAACAATCAGCCCCAGCATTTT. Residues: CASSGGRSNNQPQHF. The V gene is TRBV6-5, the J gene TRBJ1-5; D is perhaps TRBD1 (5 bases). Trimming cost V 6 bases and J 3 bases, with 15 bases left between them. Germline V gene lookup returns CDR1 MNHEY and CDR2 SVGAGI. The CDR3 length is 15 residues.

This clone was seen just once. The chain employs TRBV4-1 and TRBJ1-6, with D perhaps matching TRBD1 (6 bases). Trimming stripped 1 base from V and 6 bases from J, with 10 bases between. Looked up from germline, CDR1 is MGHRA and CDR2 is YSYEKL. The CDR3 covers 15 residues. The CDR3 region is CASSQVGGSNSPLHF. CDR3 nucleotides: TGCGCCAGCAGCCAAGTAGGGGGAAGTAATTCACCCCTCCACTTT.

The CDR3 DNA follows: TGTGCCAGCACCCTAAGTGCGGAGACCCAGTACTTC. Protein: CASTLSAETQYF. The chain links TRBV7-2 to TRBJ2-5; D unclear. Looked up from germline, CDR1 is SGHTA and CDR2 is FQGNSA. The CDR3 length is 12 residues. V was cut by 7 bases and J by 5 bases, with 11 bases left in between.

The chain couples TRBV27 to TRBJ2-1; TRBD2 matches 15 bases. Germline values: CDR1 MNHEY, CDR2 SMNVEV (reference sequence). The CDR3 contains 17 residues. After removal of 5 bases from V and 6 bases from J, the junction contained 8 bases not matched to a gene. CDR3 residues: CASSRRTGLAGGNEQFF. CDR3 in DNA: TGTGCCAGCAGTCGTAGAACGGGACTAGCGGGAGGCAATGAGCAGTTCTTC.

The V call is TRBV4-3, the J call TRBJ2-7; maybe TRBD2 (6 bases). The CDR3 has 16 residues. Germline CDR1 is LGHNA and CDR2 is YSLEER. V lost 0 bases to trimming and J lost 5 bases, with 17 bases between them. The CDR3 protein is CASSQDPPGSVNEQYF. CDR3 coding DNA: TGCGCCAGCAGCCAAGATCCTCCCGGGAGTGTAAACGAGCAGTACTTC.

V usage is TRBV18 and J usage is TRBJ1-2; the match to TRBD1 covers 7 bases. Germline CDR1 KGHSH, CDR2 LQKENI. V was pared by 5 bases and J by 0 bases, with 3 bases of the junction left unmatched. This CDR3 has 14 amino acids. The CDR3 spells CASSVTGANYGYTF. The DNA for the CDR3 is TGTGCCAGCTCAGTTACAGGGGCTAACTATGGCTACACCTTC.

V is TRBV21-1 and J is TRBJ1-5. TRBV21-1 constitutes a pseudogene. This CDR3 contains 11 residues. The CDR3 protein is CASSYHQPQHF. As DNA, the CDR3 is TGTGCCAGCAGCTATCATCAGCCCCAGCATTTT.

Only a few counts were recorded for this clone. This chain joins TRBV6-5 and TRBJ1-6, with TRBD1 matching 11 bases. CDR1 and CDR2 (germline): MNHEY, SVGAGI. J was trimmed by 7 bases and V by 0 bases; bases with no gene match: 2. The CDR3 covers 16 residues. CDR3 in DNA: TGTGCCAGCAGTTACTCGGACAGGGGGCGAAATTCACCCCTCCACTTT. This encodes CASSYSDRGRNSPLHF.

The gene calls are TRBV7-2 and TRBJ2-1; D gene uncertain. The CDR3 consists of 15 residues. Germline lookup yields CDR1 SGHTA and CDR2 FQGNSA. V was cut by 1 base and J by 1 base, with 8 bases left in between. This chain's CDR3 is CASSLGGASYNEQFF. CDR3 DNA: TGTGCCAGCAGCTTAGGCGGAGCATCCTACAATGAGCAGTTCTTC.

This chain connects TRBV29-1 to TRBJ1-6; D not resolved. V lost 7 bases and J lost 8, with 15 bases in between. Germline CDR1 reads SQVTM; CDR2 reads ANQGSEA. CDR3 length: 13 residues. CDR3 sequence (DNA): TGCAGCGCACAGAGCGGGGTCTATTCACCCCTCCACTTT. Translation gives CSAQSGVYSPLHF.

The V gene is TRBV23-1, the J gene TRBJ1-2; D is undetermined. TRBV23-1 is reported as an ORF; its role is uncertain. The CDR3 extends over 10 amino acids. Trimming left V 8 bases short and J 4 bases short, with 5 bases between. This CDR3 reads CASLVYGYTF. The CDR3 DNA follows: TGCGCCAGCCTCGTCTATGGCTACACCTTC.

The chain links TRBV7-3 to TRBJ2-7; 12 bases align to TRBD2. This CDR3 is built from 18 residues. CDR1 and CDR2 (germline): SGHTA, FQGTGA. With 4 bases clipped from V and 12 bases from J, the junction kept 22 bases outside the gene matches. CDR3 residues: CASSSANGGASGRAYPYF. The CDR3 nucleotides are TGTGCCAGCAGCTCCGCGAATGGCGGGGCTAGCGGGAGGGCCTATCCGTACTTC.

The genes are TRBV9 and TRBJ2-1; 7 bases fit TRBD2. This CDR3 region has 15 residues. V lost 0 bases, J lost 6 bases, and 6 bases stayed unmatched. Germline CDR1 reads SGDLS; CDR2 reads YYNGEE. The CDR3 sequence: CASSVEAGPLNEQFF. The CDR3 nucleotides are TGTGCCAGCAGCGTAGAAGCGGGGCCACTCAATGAGCAGTTCTTC. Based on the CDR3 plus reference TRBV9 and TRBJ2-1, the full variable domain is DSGVTQTPKHLITATGQRVTLRCSPRSGDLSVYWYQQSLDQGLQFLIQYYNGEERAKGNILERFSAQQFPDLHSELNLSSLELGDSALYFCASSVEAGPLNEQFFGPGTRLTVL.

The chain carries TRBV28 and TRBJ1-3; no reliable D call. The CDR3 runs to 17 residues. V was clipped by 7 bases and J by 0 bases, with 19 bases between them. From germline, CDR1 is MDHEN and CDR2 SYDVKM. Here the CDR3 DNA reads TGTGCCAGCACCTACTCTACAGCCATACACTCTGGAAACACCATATATTTT. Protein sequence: CASTYSTAIHSGNTIYF.

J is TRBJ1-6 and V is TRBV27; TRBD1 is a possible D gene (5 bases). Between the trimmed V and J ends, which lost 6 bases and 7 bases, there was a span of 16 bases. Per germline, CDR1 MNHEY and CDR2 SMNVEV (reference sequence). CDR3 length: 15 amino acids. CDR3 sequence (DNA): TGTGCCAGCAGAGAAAGGAGGGGCCTAAATTCACCCCTCCACTTT. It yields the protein CASRERRGLNSPLHF.

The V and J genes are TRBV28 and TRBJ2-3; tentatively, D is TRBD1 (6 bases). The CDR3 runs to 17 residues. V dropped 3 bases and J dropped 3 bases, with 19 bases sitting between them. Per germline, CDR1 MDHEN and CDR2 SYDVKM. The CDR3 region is CASSFIRSDSLTDTQYF. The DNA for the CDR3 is TGTGCCAGCAGTTTTATCCGGTCGGACAGCTTAACAGATACGCAGTATTTT.

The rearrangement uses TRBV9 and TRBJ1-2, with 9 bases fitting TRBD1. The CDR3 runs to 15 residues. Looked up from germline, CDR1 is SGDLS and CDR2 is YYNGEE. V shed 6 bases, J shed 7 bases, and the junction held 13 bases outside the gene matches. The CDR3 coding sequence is TGTGCCAGCAAAGCCGGGACAGGGCGTTTGAGTGGCTACACCTTC. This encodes CASKAGTGRLSGYTF. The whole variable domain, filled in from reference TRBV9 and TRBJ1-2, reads DSGVTQTPKHLITATGQRVTLRCSPRSGDLSVYWYQQSLDQGLQFLIQYYNGEERAKGNILERFSAQQFPDLHSELNLSSLELGDSALYFCASKAGTGRLSGYTFGSGTRLTVV.

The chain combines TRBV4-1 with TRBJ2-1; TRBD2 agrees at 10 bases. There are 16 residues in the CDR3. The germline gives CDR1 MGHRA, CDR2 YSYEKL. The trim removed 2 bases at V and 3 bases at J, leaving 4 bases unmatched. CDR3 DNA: TGCGCCAGCAGCCAACACTCTAGCGGGGGCTACAATGAGCAGTTCTTC. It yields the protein CASSQHSSGGYNEQFF.

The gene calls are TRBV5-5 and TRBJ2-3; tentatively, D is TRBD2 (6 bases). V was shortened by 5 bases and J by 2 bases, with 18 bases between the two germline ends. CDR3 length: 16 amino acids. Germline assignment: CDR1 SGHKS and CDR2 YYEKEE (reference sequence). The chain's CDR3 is CASSPLGLLPTDTQYF. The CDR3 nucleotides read TGTGCCAGCAGTCCTCTGGGACTCCTCCCCACAGATACGCAGTATTTT.